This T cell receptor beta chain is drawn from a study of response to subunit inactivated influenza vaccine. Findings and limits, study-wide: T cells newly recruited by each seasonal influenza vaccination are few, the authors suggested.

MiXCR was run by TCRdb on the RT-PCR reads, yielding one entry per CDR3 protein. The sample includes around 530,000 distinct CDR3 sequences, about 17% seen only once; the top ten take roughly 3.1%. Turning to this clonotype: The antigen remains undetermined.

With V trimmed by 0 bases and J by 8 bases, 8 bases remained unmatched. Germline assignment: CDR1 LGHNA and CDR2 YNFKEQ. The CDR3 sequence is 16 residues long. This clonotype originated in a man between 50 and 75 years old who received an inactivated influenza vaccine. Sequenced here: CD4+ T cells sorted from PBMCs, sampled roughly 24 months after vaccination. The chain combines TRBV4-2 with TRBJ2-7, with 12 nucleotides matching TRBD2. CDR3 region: CASSQDMASGRAKQYF. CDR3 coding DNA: TGTGCCAGCAGCCAAGATATGGCTAGCGGGAGGGCGAAGCAGTACTTC.